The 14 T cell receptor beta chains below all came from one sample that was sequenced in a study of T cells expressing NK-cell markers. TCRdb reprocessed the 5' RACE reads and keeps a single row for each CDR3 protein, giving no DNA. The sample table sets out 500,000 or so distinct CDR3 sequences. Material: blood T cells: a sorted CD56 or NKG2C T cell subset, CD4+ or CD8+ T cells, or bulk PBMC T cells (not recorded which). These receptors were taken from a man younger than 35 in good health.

CDR3 protein: CASSYVLLEDTQYF. The chain is built from TRBV6-2 or TRBV6-3 and TRBJ2-3. Germline-derived CDR1 and CDR2 are MNHEY and SVGEGT. The CDR3 consists of 14 residues.

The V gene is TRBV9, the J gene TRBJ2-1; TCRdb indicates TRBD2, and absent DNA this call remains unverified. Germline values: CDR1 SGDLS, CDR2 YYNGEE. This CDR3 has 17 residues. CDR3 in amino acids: CASSVDGPTNRPNEQFF.

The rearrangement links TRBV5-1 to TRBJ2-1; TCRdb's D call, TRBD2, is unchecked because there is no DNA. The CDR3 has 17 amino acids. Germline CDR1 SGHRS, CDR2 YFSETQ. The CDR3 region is CASSSPPGTQGGDEQFF.

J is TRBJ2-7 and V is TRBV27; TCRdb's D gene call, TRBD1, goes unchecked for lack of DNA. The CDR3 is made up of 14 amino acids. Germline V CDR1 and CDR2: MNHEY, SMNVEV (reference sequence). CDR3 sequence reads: CASSFNRVAYEQYF.

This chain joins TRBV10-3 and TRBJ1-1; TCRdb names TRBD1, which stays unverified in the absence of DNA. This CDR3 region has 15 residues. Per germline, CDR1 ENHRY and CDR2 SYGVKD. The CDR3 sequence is CAISDLPTANTEAFF.

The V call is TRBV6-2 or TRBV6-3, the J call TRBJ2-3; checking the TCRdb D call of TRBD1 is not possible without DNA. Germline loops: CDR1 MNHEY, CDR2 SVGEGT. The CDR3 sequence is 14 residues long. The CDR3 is CASSRTGFRDTQYF.

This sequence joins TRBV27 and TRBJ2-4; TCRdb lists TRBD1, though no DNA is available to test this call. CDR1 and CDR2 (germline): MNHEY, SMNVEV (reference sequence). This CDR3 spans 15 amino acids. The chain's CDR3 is CASSMSRVAKNIQYF.

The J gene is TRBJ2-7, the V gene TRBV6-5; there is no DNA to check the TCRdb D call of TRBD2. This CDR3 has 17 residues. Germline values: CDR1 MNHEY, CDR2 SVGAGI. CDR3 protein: CASSYGRQSGRGYEQYF.

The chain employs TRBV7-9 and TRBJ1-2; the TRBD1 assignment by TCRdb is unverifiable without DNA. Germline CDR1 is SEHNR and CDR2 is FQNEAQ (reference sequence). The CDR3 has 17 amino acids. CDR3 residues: CASSLPRTGNPRGGYTF.

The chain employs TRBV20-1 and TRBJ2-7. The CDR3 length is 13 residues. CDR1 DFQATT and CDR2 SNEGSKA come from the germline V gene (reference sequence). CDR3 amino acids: CSAQNSQDYEQYF.

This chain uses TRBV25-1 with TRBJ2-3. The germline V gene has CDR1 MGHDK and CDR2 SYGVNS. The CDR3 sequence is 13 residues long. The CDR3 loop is CASSGTVLYTQYF.

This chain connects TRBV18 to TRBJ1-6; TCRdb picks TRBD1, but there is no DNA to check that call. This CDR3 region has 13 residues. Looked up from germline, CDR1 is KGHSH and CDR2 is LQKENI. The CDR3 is CASSGQGNSPLHF.

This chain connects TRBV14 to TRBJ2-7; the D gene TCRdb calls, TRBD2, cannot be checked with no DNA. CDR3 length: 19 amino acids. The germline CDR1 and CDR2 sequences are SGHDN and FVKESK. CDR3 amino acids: CASSQGRGRASGSWDEQYF.

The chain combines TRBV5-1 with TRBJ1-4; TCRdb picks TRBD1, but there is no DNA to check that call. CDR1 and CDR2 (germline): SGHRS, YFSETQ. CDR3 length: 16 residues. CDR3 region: CASSRTGALANEKLFF.